The 26 T cell receptor beta chains below all came from one sample that was sequenced in a study of control samples from healthy donors and cancer patients. Only in-frame clones appear in the TCRdb table, and some are missing; sequencing was by immunoSEQ multiplex PCR. The sample consists of 150,000 to 160,000 clones, over 90% of them appearing once. Input material: blood. The receptor set was obtained from a man aged 45 to 65 in good health.

The chain couples TRBV28 to TRBJ1-5, with 9 bases lining up with TRBD1. The CDR3 length is 15 residues. V lost 5 bases and J lost 6; bases outside the gene matches: 8. Germline assignment: CDR1 MDHEN and CDR2 SYDVKM. DNA for the CDR3: TGTGCCAGCAGTGACTCCAACAGGGGGCGTCAGCCCCAGCATTTT. Amino acid sequence: CASSDSNRGRQPQHF.

The chain uses TRBV9 and TRBJ1-2; D is unclear. There are 12 residues in the CDR3. The ends were cut back, 0 bases at V and 8 bases at J, with 8 bases in the middle. In germline, CDR1 is SGDLS, CDR2 YYNGEE. CDR3 in DNA: TGTGCCAGCAGCGTAGGAGGGCGCGGCTACACCTTC. As protein: CASSVGGRGYTF.

The rearrangement joins TRBV2 to TRBJ2-3, with 15 bases that match TRBD2. The J segment lost 4 bases and the V segment lost 6 bases, leaving 5 bases of the junction unmatched. The CDR3 extends over 16 amino acids. CDR1 is SNHLY and CDR2 is FYNNEI in the germline V gene. The CDR3 spells CASSPRTSGRADTQYF. CDR3 nucleotides: TGTGCCAGCAGCCCTAGGACTAGCGGGAGGGCAGATACGCAGTATTTT.

V is TRBV24-1 and J is TRBJ2-5; 7 bases line up with TRBD1. The germline CDR1 and CDR2 sequences are KGHDR and SFDVKD. The V gene end was trimmed by 2 bases and the J gene end by 9 bases; junction bases not matched to a gene: 5. This CDR3 comprises 13 residues. The CDR3 coding sequence is TGTGCCACCAGTGATTCGGGACAGCTCTCCCAGTACTTC. Translated, it gives CATSDSGQLSQYF.

The sample holds one count of this clone. V usage is TRBV11-3 and J usage is TRBJ2-5; 10 bases map to TRBD2. This CDR3 has 16 amino acids. The V segment lost 2 bases and the J segment 1 base; nucleotides outside the gene matches: 4. CDR1 and CDR2 from the germline V gene are SGHNT and YENEEA. CDR3: CASSLRLAGLQETQYF. The CDR3 bases are TGTGCCAGCAGCTTAAGACTAGCGGGCCTCCAAGAGACCCAGTACTTC.

The chain links TRBV24-1 to TRBJ2-3, with 8 positions matching TRBD2. V shed 7 bases, J shed 2 bases, and the junction held 10 bases outside the gene matches. The CDR3 runs 16 residues. Germline lookup yields CDR1 KGHDR and CDR2 SFDVKD. DNA for the CDR3: TGTGCCACCAGCGGGGGGGTCACAGGGTACACAGATACGCAGTATTTT. Its translation: CATSGGVTGYTDTQYF.

The J gene is TRBJ1-2, the V gene TRBV30; D remains ambiguous. The CDR3 runs to 15 residues. In germline, CDR1 is GTSNPN, CDR2 SVGIG (reference sequence). Trimming left V 4 bases short and J 4 bases short, with 19 bases between. This CDR3 reads CAWIPSSDSGYGYTF. The CDR3 nucleotides read TGTGCCTGGATCCCCTCGTCGGACTCGGGCTATGGCTACACCTTC.

About this clone itself: An end of the junction differs from the germline gene, which may be a read error. The V gene is TRBV28, the J gene TRBJ2-6; D is unresolved. The germline V gene encodes CDR1 MDHEN and CDR2 SYDVKM. CDR3 length: 16 amino acids. The CDR3 loop reads CASSDPAGTGANVLTF. The CDR3 bases are TGTGCAAGCAGCGACCCGGCAGGTACTGGGGCCAACGTCCTGACTTTC.

This chain links TRBV19 with TRBJ1-2, with unresolved D. V was cut by 6 bases and J by 6 bases, with 5 bases left in between. Germline V gene lookup returns CDR1 LNHDA and CDR2 SQIVND (reference sequence). The CDR3 is 10 residues long. The CDR3 loop is CASRKDGYTF. Written as DNA, the CDR3 is TGTGCCAGTAGGAAGGATGGCTACACCTTC. Full variable domain (missing parts from reference TRBV19 and TRBJ1-2): DGGITQSPKYLFRKEGQNVTLSCEQNLNHDAMYWYRQDPGQGLRLIYYSQIVNDFQKGDIAEGYSVSREKKESFPLTVTSAQKNPTAFYLCASRKDGYTFGSGTRLTVV.

This clone was counted once. The rearrangement uses TRBV3-1 (or the pseudogene TRBV3-2) and TRBJ2-3; maybe TRBD2 (7 bases). V lost 0 bases and J lost 3, with 16 bases in between. This CDR3 is built from 17 residues. Germline values: CDR1 LGHDT, CDR2 YNNKEL (reference sequence). The CDR3 spells CASSQEWGGGETDTQYF. CDR3 in DNA: TGTGCCAGCAGCCAAGAATGGGGAGGGGGTGAAACAGATACGCAGTATTTT.

The CDR3 sequence: CASSYWGEKGYEQYF. The CDR3 bases are TGTGCCAGCAGTTACTGGGGCGAGAAGGGCTACGAGCAGTACTTC. This chain uses TRBV6-6 with TRBJ2-7, with a possible D match to TRBD1 (5 bases). The CDR3 is 15 amino acids. V was cut by 1 base and J by 3 bases, with 13 bases left in between. Germline CDR1 reads MNHNY; CDR2 reads SVGAGI (reference sequence).

This clone was found a few times. The chain carries TRBV27 and TRBJ2-5; maybe TRBD1 (6 bases). The germline gives CDR1 MNHEY, CDR2 SMNVEV (reference sequence). Deletions cut 6 bases from V and 5 bases from J, with 19 bases between. The CDR3 consists of 15 residues. The CDR3, as DNA: TGTGCCAGCAGCAAGATACAGGGTAATCGGGAGACCCAGTACTTC. Encoded protein: CASSKIQGNRETQYF.

The CDR3 region is CASSVSGRGYEQYF. CDR3 sequence (DNA): TGTGCCAGCAGCGTCAGCGGGAGGGGTTACGAGCAGTACTTC. The rearrangement uses TRBV9 and TRBJ2-7, with 10 positions matching TRBD2. This CDR3 comprises 14 residues. The V segment lost 2 bases and the J segment 4 bases; nucleotides outside the gene matches: 3. Germline CDR1 reads SGDLS; CDR2 reads YYNGEE.

The chain couples TRBV11-2 to TRBJ1-1, with a tentative D call TRBD1 (5 bases). The germline V gene encodes CDR1 SGHAT and CDR2 FQNNGV. CDR3 length: 16 residues. Trimming left V 5 bases short and J 4 bases short, with 20 bases between. CDR3 sequence: CASSPRGTLGGTEAFF. The CDR3 DNA reads TGTGCCAGCAGCCCTCGGGGGACCCTGGGGGGCACTGAAGCTTTCTTT.

The chain links TRBV6-6 to TRBJ2-2; D unclear. CDR3 length: 13 residues. CDR1 MNHNY and CDR2 SVGAGI come from the germline V gene (reference sequence). The V end lost 6 bases, the J end lost 6 bases, and 11 bases lay between the germline ends. This CDR3 is CASRPEQSGELFF. CDR3 DNA sequence: TGTGCCAGCAGGCCTGAGCAATCCGGGGAGCTGTTTTTT.

Regarding this clone: The germline gene is not matched at one end of the junction; a read error may be the cause. J is TRBJ1-4 and V is TRBV6-5, with D possibly matching TRBD1 (5 bases). This CDR3 has 15 amino acids. Per germline, CDR1 MNHEY and CDR2 SVGAGI. CDR3 sequence (DNA): TGTGCCAGCAGTGACTCGAGCGGGGGGAATGAAAAACTGTTTTTT. Its protein product is CASSDSSGGNEKLFF.

This clone has only one observation. This rearrangement joins TRBV28 to TRBJ1-2; D not resolved. Germline values: CDR1 MDHEN, CDR2 SYDVKM. The CDR3 is made up of 14 amino acids. Between the trimmed V and J ends, which lost 1 base and 2 bases, there was a span of 8 bases. The CDR3 region is CASSLLSGNYGYTF. The CDR3 DNA is TGTGCCAGCAGTTTATTGTCCGGGAACTATGGCTACACCTTC.

The V gene is TRBV27, the J gene TRBJ2-1; 12 bases are shared with TRBD2. CDR3 size: 15 residues. Trimming cost V 8 bases and J 5 bases; bases outside gene matches: 7. Germline loops: CDR1 MNHEY, CDR2 SMNVEV (reference sequence). CDR3 sequence reads: CASGTRLAGDNEQFF. The CDR3 nucleotides are TGTGCCAGCGGGACACGACTAGCGGGAGACAATGAGCAGTTCTTC.

The J gene is TRBJ1-6, the V gene TRBV5-1, with 10 bases matching TRBD1. In germline, CDR1 is SGHRS, CDR2 YFSETQ. The CDR3 consists of 14 residues. J lost 7 bases, V lost 4 bases, and 2 bases had no gene match. The CDR3 bases are TGCGCCAGCAGCGTGGGACAGGGGAATTCACCCCTCCACTTT. It specifies CASSVGQGNSPLHF.

This clone came up a few times. V is TRBV27 and J is TRBJ1-1; D unclear. Trimming took off 4 bases at V and 0 bases at J, with 6 bases between the two ends. CDR1 MNHEY and CDR2 SMNVEV come from the germline V gene (reference sequence). The CDR3 consists of 13 residues. CDR3 protein: CASSSGLNTEAFF. CDR3 in DNA: TGTGCCAGCAGTTCCGGGCTGAACACTGAAGCTTTCTTT.

The chain employs TRBV3-1 (or the pseudogene TRBV3-2) and TRBJ2-2, with 14 bases matching TRBD2. V lost 4 bases and J lost 7; bases outside the gene matches: 11. Germline V lookup: CDR1 LGHDT, CDR2 YNNKEL (reference sequence). The CDR3 sequence is 18 residues long. This chain's CDR3 is CASSLPPGLAGVSGELFF. CDR3 nucleotides: TGTGCCAGCAGCCTGCCACCGGGACTAGCGGGAGTGAGCGGGGAGCTGTTTTTT.

The chain combines TRBV5-4 with TRBJ2-3; D is perhaps TRBD2 (5 bases). This CDR3 has 15 residues. The V and J ends lost 0 bases and 0 bases respectively, with 8 bases between them. Germline V gene data show CDR1 as SGHNT and CDR2 as YYREEE (reference sequence). In DNA, the CDR3 is TGTGCCAGCAGCTTGGCCTCGGGGAGCACAGATACGCAGTATTTT. This translates into CASSLASGSTDTQYF.

This sequence joins TRBV9 and TRBJ1-3; maybe TRBD1 (5 bases). The length of the CDR3 is 16 residues. Germline values: CDR1 SGDLS, CDR2 YYNGEE. V lost 2 bases, J lost 4 bases, and 16 bases lay in between. In nucleotides, the CDR3 is TGTGCCAGCAGCGTTGGAGGGGTGGGCCTCGGAAACACCATATATTTT. The encoded protein is CASSVGGVGLGNTIYF.

The table lists this clone with a count of one. This chain joins TRBV10-3 and TRBJ2-1; D might be TRBD1 or TRBD2, each matching 6 bases. The germline gives CDR1 ENHRY, CDR2 SYGVKD. V shed 5 bases and J shed 5 bases, with 10 bases lying between them. The CDR3 runs to 13 residues. CDR3 in DNA: TGTGCCATCAGTCCGGGGGCGAACAATGAGCAGTTCTTC. Translation: CAISPGANNEQFF.

V and J are TRBV6-1 and TRBJ1-2; D remains ambiguous. The V gene's germline CDR1 is MNHNS and CDR2 SASEGT. The CDR3 spans 11 residues. Deletions cut 3 bases from V and 5 bases from J, with 4 bases between. CDR3 loop: CASSDRYGYTF. In DNA form, the CDR3 reads TGTGCCAGCAGTGATCGGTATGGCTACACCTTC.

V and J are TRBV30 and TRBJ2-3, with a possible D match to TRBD1 (6 bases). The CDR3 totals 15 residues. The V gene lost 2 bases and the J gene lost 5 bases, with 17 bases spanning the gap. The germline CDR1 and CDR2 sequences are GTSNPN and SVGIG (reference sequence). As DNA, the CDR3 is TGTGCCTGGAGTCCCCGGGCCAGCAGGGGAGATACGCAGTATTTT. Protein sequence: CAWSPRASRGDTQYF.